This TCR beta chain was identified during a study of shared clonotypes between healthy human individuals. At deep level, the assay was performed. Evenly divided among several immunoSEQ plates was the genomic DNA of each subset. Sequencing used immunoSEQ multiplex PCR; TCRdb keeps in-frame clones, though not all of them. The sample lists hundreds of thousands of clones, roughly 94% occurring once. Naive-designated CD8 cells lacked CD45RO, were positively enriched for CCR7, and omitted terminally differentiated effector memory CD45RA+ cells. The study's findings and limits: In general, naive subsets displayed greater estimated richness than memory subsets did. Genetic and exposure-history diversity was limited by the small donor number.

Notes on this clone: Its antigen remains unidentified.

The receptor's source is a man in his thirties or forties in good health. Sample: naive CD8+ T cells sorted from blood.

The CDR3 coding sequence is TGTGCCAGCACCATACTAGCGCCCGCGAACACCGGGGAGCTGTTTTTT. Its translation is CASTILAPANTGELFF. This chain uses TRBV11-1 with TRBJ2-2; 7 bases align to TRBD2. The V segment lost 7 bases and the J segment 0 bases; nucleotides outside the gene matches: 8. Germline V CDR1 and CDR2: SGHAT, FQDESV (reference sequence). The CDR3 runs to 16 residues.